This T cell receptor (beta chain) was captured by sequencing in a study of CD8+CD57+ T cells in acquired aplastic anemia. Study context: DNA recovered from sorted CD4+ and CD8+ cells had a mean of around 3.2 ug.

For CDR3 and TCR beta VDJ profiling, genomic DNA was the template used. TCRdb reanalysed the reads using MiXCR and keeps one entry per CDR3 protein. The sample carries 150,000 to 200,000 distinct CDR3 sequences, over 60% recorded once. This clonotype was counted many times. Its specificity is not known. V gave up 4 bases and J gave up 0 bases; unmatched junction bases: 6. The CDR3 covers 15 residues. Germline values: CDR1 SGDLS, CDR2 YYNGEE. Study conclusions and caveats: For CD8+ Simpson's diversity, patients and controls showed no significant difference. Patients shared some 30 CD8+ CDR3 sequences with controls.

The sample consisted of sorted CD4+, CD8+, or CD8+CD57+ T cells (not recorded which) from PBMCs. This sequence joins TRBV9 and TRBJ1-1, with 7 bases fitting TRBD1. This clonotype was obtained from a human donor with severe aplastic anemia or a healthy control (not recorded which). The CDR3 DNA sequence: TGTGCCAGCAGCCCCCAGGGACAGTTGAACACTGAAGCTTTCTTT. Translating it yields CASSPQGQLNTEAFF.